This T cell receptor (beta chain) was profiled in a study of blood T cell repertoires in COVID-19. TCRdb's table, derived via immunoSEQ multiplex PCR, lists solely in-frame clones and lacks some. The sample consists of 65,000 to 70,000 clones, 75% to 85% of them appearing once. Between the trimmed V and J ends, which lost 5 bases and 3 bases, there was a span of 11 bases. The CDR3 extends over 14 amino acids. CDR1 SGHTA and CDR2 FQGNSA come from the germline V gene. This receptor was obtained from a human donor in a cohort sampled during active COVID-19. The chain couples TRBV7-2 to TRBJ2-1; possible D gene TRBD2, 6 bases. The sequencing input was peripheral blood. The CDR3, as DNA: TGTGCCAGCAGCCCAGGGACTGGCTACAATGAGCAGTTCTTC. Translated, it gives CASSPGTGYNEQFF.